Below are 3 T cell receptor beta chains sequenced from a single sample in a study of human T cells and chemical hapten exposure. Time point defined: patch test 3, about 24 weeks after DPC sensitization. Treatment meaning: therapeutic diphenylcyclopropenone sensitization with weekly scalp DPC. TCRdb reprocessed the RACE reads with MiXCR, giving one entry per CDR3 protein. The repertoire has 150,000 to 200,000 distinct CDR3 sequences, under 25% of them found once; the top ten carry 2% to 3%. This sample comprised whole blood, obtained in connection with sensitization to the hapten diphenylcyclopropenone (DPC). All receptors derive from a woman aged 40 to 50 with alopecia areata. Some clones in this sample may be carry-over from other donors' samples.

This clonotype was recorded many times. In DNA, the CDR3 is TGTGCCAGCAGCTCTACCAAGGACAGGATTAACTATGGCTACACCTTC. It yields the protein CASSSTKDRINYGYTF. This chain connects TRBV5-6 to TRBJ1-2; 7 bases map to TRBD1. The V segment lost 3 bases and the J segment 1 base; nucleotides outside the gene matches: 9. CDR1 is SGHDT and CDR2 is YYEEEE in the germline V gene. This CDR3 has 16 amino acids.

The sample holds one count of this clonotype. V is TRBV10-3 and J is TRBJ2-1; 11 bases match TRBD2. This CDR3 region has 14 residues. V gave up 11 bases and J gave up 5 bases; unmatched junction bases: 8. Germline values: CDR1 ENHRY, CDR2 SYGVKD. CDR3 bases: TGTGCCGCGGTAGCGGGAGGGCCCCACAATGAGCAGTTCTTC. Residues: CAAVAGGPHNEQFF.

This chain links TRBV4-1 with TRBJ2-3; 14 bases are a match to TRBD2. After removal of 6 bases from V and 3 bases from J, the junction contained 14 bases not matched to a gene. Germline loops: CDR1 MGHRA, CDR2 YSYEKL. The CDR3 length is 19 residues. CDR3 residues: CASSPISGLAGAVTDTQYF. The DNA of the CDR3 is TGCGCCAGCAGTCCGATATCGGGACTAGCGGGAGCGGTTACAGATACGCAGTATTTT.